This entry lists 22 T cell receptor beta chains sequenced from one sample in a study of blood T cell repertoires in COVID-19. Only in-frame clones appear in the TCRdb table, and some are missing; sequencing was by immunoSEQ multiplex PCR. The table includes over 200,000 clones, about 80% detected once. Sequences were obtained from PBMCs or T cells enriched from blood (not recorded which). Receptors were obtained from a man in his sixties who had recovered from COVID-19.

The rearrangement joins TRBV7-8 to TRBJ1-2; 8 bases fit TRBD1. J lost 1 base, V lost 3 bases, and 4 bases had no gene match. CDR3 length equals 15 residues. Germline V lookup: CDR1 SGHVS, CDR2 FQNEAQ. CDR3 sequence: CASSLTGQGNYGYTF. In DNA, the CDR3 is TGTGCCAGCAGCTTGACTGGACAGGGTAACTATGGCTACACCTTC.

This sequence joins TRBV27 and TRBJ1-4, with 7 positions matching TRBD1. The V gene end was trimmed by 4 bases and the J gene end by 5 bases; junction bases not matched to a gene: 7. Germline values: CDR1 MNHEY, CDR2 SMNVEV (reference sequence). The CDR3 extends over 15 amino acids. In DNA, the CDR3 is TGTGCCAGCAGTTCCTCGGACAGGAGAAATGAAAAACTGTTTTTT. Translating gives CASSSSDRRNEKLFF. The complete variable domain, with remaining parts taken from reference TRBV27 and TRBJ1-4, reads EAQVTQNPRYLITVTGKKLTVTCSQNMNHEYMSWYRQDPGLGLRQIYYSMNVEVTDKGDVPEGYKVSRKEKRNFPLILESPSPNQTSLYFCASSSSDRRNEKLFFGSGTQLSVL.

The V and J genes are TRBV27 and TRBJ1-2, with 7 bases identical to TRBD1. CDR3 length equals 13 residues. V lost 2 bases, J lost 8 bases, and 5 bases stayed unmatched. The V gene's germline CDR1 is MNHEY and CDR2 SMNVEV (reference sequence). In DNA, the CDR3 is TGTGCCAGCAGTTTACGACAGGGTATAGGCTACACCTTC. Encoded protein: CASSLRQGIGYTF.

V gene TRBV19 combines with J gene TRBJ2-1; 7 bases map to TRBD1. CDR3 length: 14 residues. J was trimmed by 7 bases and V by 2 bases; bases with no gene match: 5. Looked up from germline, CDR1 is LNHDA and CDR2 is SQIVND (reference sequence). DNA of the CDR3: TGTGCCAGTAGTATAACAGGGGTGTGGAATGAGCAGTTCTTC. It yields the protein CASSITGVWNEQFF.

The J gene is TRBJ1-4, the V gene TRBV27; TRBD1 matches 8 bases. The V gene end was trimmed by 8 bases and the J gene end by 3 bases; junction bases not matched to a gene: 11. This CDR3 has 16 residues. Germline lookup yields CDR1 MNHEY and CDR2 SMNVEV (reference sequence). This CDR3 is CASRDRWERANEKLFF. The CDR3 DNA sequence: TGTGCCAGCCGGGACAGGTGGGAGAGGGCTAATGAAAAACTGTTTTTT.

The rearrangement uses TRBV5-6 and TRBJ1-2; tentative D call: TRBD1 (6 bases). Germline V gene lookup returns CDR1 SGHDT and CDR2 YYEEEE. The CDR3 consists of 13 residues. Trimming pared 0 bases from V and 5 bases from J, leaving 8 bases between. DNA of the CDR3: TGTGCCAGCAGCTTGGTACAGGGTTATGGCTACACCTTC. This gives the protein CASSLVQGYGYTF. Full variable domain (remainder filled in from reference TRBV5-6 and TRBJ1-2): DAGVTQSPTHLIKTRGQQVTLRCSPKSGHDTVSWYQQALGQGPQFIFQYYEEEERQRGNFPDRFSGHQFPNYSSELNVNALLLGDSALYLCASSLVQGYGYTFGSGTRLTVV.

This chain uses TRBV9 with TRBJ2-3; 8 bases align to TRBD2. The CDR3 length is 13 residues. V was clipped by 4 bases and J by 7 bases; unmatched bases: 5. CDR1 SGDLS and CDR2 YYNGEE come from the germline V gene. This CDR3 reads CASSRGLGYTQYF. CDR3 bases: TGTGCCAGCAGCCGGGGACTAGGTTATACGCAGTATTTT.

The chain links TRBV19 to TRBJ1-2; 10 bases are shared with TRBD1. This CDR3 has 14 amino acids. Germline-derived CDR1 and CDR2 are LNHDA and SQIVND (reference sequence). The V segment lost 4 bases and the J segment 5 bases; nucleotides outside the gene matches: 4. CDR3 region: CASSTLGQGYGYTF. The CDR3 DNA follows: TGTGCCAGTAGTACCTTGGGACAGGGGTATGGCTACACCTTC.

The rearrangement uses TRBV19 and TRBJ1-5; 7 bases are shared with TRBD1. Per the germline V gene, CDR1 is LNHDA and CDR2 is SQIVND (reference sequence). The CDR3 runs to 14 residues. Germline trimming cut 7 bases from V and 2 bases from J; bases unmatched to any gene: 5. CDR3 in amino acids: CASIPTGGNQPQHF. CDR3 nucleotide sequence: TGTGCCAGTATTCCTACAGGGGGCAATCAGCCCCAGCATTTT.

The chain combines TRBV3-1 (or the pseudogene TRBV3-2) with TRBJ2-7; the D gene is possibly TRBD1 (6 bases). This CDR3 contains 14 residues. CDR1 is LGHDT and CDR2 is YNNKEL in the germline V gene (reference sequence). V lost 2 bases and J lost 6, with 14 bases in between. The CDR3 region has the DNA TGTGCCAGCAGCCAATTGGCACAGGGTAGCGAGCAGTACTTC. Translated: CASSQLAQGSEQYF.

V usage is TRBV6-2 or TRBV6-3 and J usage is TRBJ1-2, with 9 positions matching TRBD1. The CDR3 totals 14 residues. The V segment lost 4 bases and the J segment 8 bases; nucleotides outside the gene matches: 8. Germline-derived CDR1 and CDR2 are MNHEY and SVGEGT. CDR3 in amino acids: CASSWPGQGRGYTF. The CDR3 region has the DNA TGTGCCAGCAGTTGGCCGGGACAGGGCCGAGGCTACACCTTC.

This clone was found once. The V and J genes are TRBV9 and TRBJ1-2; 8 nucleotides match TRBD1. The germline V gene has CDR1 SGDLS and CDR2 YYNGEE. The CDR3 runs to 16 residues. Losses at the gene ends were 4 bases for V and 3 bases for J; bases not matched to a gene: 11. In nucleotides, the CDR3 is TGTGCCAGCAGCTCCCGGGGGCAGGGGGCGGACTATGGCTACACCTTC. As protein: CASSSRGQGADYGYTF.

The chain recombines TRBV30 with TRBJ2-7; D not certain. The CDR3 is made up of 11 amino acids. Germline V gene sequence: CDR1 GTSNPN, CDR2 SVGIG (reference sequence). V was cut by 5 bases and J by 1 base, with 6 bases left in between. In DNA, the CDR3 is TGTGCCTGGCAGGTATCCTACGAGCAGTACTTC. The encoded protein is CAWQVSYEQYF.

J is TRBJ1-2 and V is TRBV3-1 (or the pseudogene TRBV3-2); D might be TRBD1 (6 bases). The CDR3 has 17 residues. Germline CDR1 reads LGHDT; CDR2 reads YNNKEL (reference sequence). The V end was cut by 1 base, the J end by 0 bases, with 15 bases between. Written as DNA, the CDR3 is TGTGCCAGCAGCCAAGGTACAGGGACGGCCTCTAACTATGGCTACACCTTC. Encoded protein: CASSQGTGTASNYGYTF.

This sequence joins TRBV5-1 and TRBJ1-2; D gene uncertain. Germline lookup yields CDR1 SGHRS and CDR2 YFSETQ. V gave up 0 bases and J gave up 0 bases, with 9 bases separating them. CDR3 length: 15 amino acids. CDR3 region: CASSLGIEANYGYTF. In DNA form, the CDR3 reads TGCGCCAGCAGCTTGGGAATTGAGGCTAACTATGGCTACACCTTC.

The chain recombines TRBV11-1 with TRBJ1-6; TRBD1 matches at 7 bases. The CDR3 extends over 14 amino acids. The germline gives CDR1 SGHAT, CDR2 FQDESV (reference sequence). The V and J ends lost 6 bases and 5 bases, in that order; junction bases with no gene match: 4. The CDR3 coding sequence is TGTGCCAGCAGTAGGGACAGAAATAATTCACCCCTCCACTTT. Translating it yields CASSRDRNNSPLHF.

J is TRBJ1-1 and V is TRBV30; no clear D. Germline values: CDR1 GTSNPN, CDR2 SVGIG (reference sequence). V lost 2 bases and J lost 0, with 7 bases in between. This CDR3 is built from 13 residues. The CDR3 coding sequence is TGTGCCTGGAGTCGCAGTCTGAACACTGAAGCTTTCTTT. Protein sequence: CAWSRSLNTEAFF.

The count of this clone is one. V is TRBV29-1 and J is TRBJ2-3, with 15 bases fitting TRBD2. This CDR3 spans 18 amino acids. Germline CDR1 and CDR2: SQVTM and ANQGSEA. The ends lost 8 bases at V and 0 bases at J; junction bases unmatched: 12. The CDR3 is CSTDPGTSGGQSTDTQYF. The CDR3 DNA reads as TGCAGCACTGACCCGGGGACTAGCGGGGGGCAGAGCACAGATACGCAGTATTTT.

V usage is TRBV5-5 and J usage is TRBJ1-5; 8 bases fit TRBD1. The CDR3 length is 15 residues. Germline loops: CDR1 SGHKS, CDR2 YYEKEE (reference sequence). V shed 4 bases, J shed 2 bases, and the junction held 5 bases outside the gene matches. CDR3 in DNA: TGTGCCAGCAGCCTGACAGGGGATGGCAATCAGCCCCAGCATTTT. As protein: CASSLTGDGNQPQHF.

The chain has TRBV3-1 (or the pseudogene TRBV3-2) and TRBJ1-6, with 7 bases matching TRBD1. Looked up from germline, CDR1 is LGHDT and CDR2 is YNNKEL (reference sequence). The CDR3 sequence is 15 residues long. V was pared by 4 bases and J by 8 bases, with 8 bases of the junction left unmatched. CDR3 DNA sequence: TGTGCCAGCAGCCGGTTAGGGGGCTGGGATTCACCCCTCCACTTT. This codes for CASSRLGGWDSPLHF.

This chain links TRBV15 with TRBJ1-5; TRBD1 matches at 7 bases. This CDR3 is built from 15 residues. CDR1 is LNHNV, CDR2 YYDKDF, per germline (reference sequence). V lost 0 bases, J lost 2 bases, and 1 base stayed unmatched. The CDR3 sequence: CATSRDTGGNQPQHF. The CDR3 nucleotides read TGTGCCACCAGCAGAGATACAGGGGGCAATCAGCCCCAGCATTTT.

This chain connects TRBV19 to TRBJ1-3; D is undetermined. Germline assignment: CDR1 LNHDA and CDR2 SQIVND (reference sequence). V was trimmed by 5 bases and J by 4 bases, leaving 21 bases between them. The CDR3 runs to 17 residues. CDR3 amino acids: CASSLMLTTVLGNTIYF. The CDR3 nucleotides are TGTGCCAGTAGTCTGATGCTTACCACAGTCCTCGGAAACACCATATATTTT.